These T cell receptor beta chains were read from a single sample in a study of regulatory T cells in long-lasting Graves disease. TCRdb used MiXCR to reprocess the multiplex PCR reads, holding one entry per CDR3 protein. In the table there are hundreds of thousands of distinct CDR3 sequences, roughly 14% of which are singletons. The data were also submitted as part of a second study, on T cells in Graves' hyperthyroidism and ophthalmopathy.

The sample was peripheral blood mononuclear cells (PBMCs), taken at new diagnosis, from a patient treated with antithyroid drugs. Receptors were obtained from a man in his thirties or forties with Graves disease. CDR3s include the opening cysteine and the closing phenylalanine or tryptophan. Each record gives: D gene, clone size, J gene, V gene, CDR3 protein, CDR3 DNA. A D gene is named only where the DNA matches it firmly. Clone size is not always given. Where it is, it says once, few, many or a class for expanded clones.

D gene: -; clone size: few; J gene: TRBJ2-2; V gene: TRBV11-2; CDR3 protein: CASSLWGTNTGELFF; CDR3 DNA: TGTGCCAGCAGCCTCTGGGGGACGAACACCGGGGAGCTGTTTTTT
D gene: TRBD1; clone size: many; J gene: TRBJ2-7; V gene: TRBV12-3/TRBV12-4; CDR3 protein: CASSLRTGWEQYF; CDR3 DNA: TGTGCCAGCAGTTTAAGGACAGGGTGGGAGCAGTACTTC
D gene: -; clone size: few; J gene: TRBJ2-1; V gene: TRBV5-1; CDR3 protein: CASSLGELYNEQFF; CDR3 DNA: TGCGCCAGCAGCTTGGGAGAACTATACAATGAGCAGTTCTTC
D gene: TRBD2; clone size: -; J gene: TRBJ2-3; V gene: TRBV9; CDR3 protein: CASNLAGGPTQCF; CDR3 DNA: TGTGCCAGCAACCTAGCGGGAGGGCCTACGCAGTGTTTT
D gene: -; clone size: many; J gene: TRBJ2-7; V gene: TRBV12-5; CDR3 protein: CASGLVPKDEQYF; CDR3 DNA: TGTGCTAGTGGTTTGGTACCTAAAGACGAGCAGTACTTC
D gene: TRBD2; clone size: few; J gene: TRBJ2-4; V gene: TRBV5-1; CDR3 protein: CASSSGDLAKNIQYF; CDR3 DNA: TGCGCCAGCAGTAGCGGGGATCTAGCCAAAAACATTCAGTACTTC
D gene: TRBD2; clone size: many; J gene: TRBJ2-3; V gene: TRBV2; CDR3 protein: CASRATSGSTDTQYF; CDR3 DNA: TGTGCCAGCAGGGCTACTAGCGGATCCACAGATACGCAGTATTTT
D gene: -; clone size: many; J gene: TRBJ2-2; V gene: TRBV6-2/TRBV6-3; CDR3 protein: CASSAITNTGELFF; CDR3 DNA: TGTGCCAGCAGTGCGATAACGAACACCGGGGAGCTGTTTTTT
D gene: TRBD1; clone size: -; J gene: TRBJ1-1; V gene: TRBV19; CDR3 protein: CASSVRDSLFTEAFF; CDR3 DNA: TGTGCCAGTAGTGTAAGGGACAGTCTGTTCACTGAAGCTTTCTTT
D gene: TRBD1; clone size: many; J gene: TRBJ2-1; V gene: TRBV10-3; CDR3 protein: CAISTLDRGRNNEQFF; CDR3 DNA: TGTGCCATCAGCACCCTCGACAGGGGGCGCAACAATGAGCAGTTCTTC
D gene: TRBD2; clone size: few; J gene: TRBJ2-5; V gene: TRBV10-2; CDR3 protein: CASSESQLDERGGETQYF; CDR3 DNA: TGCGCCAGCAGTGAGTCGCAGTTGGACGAGCGGGGGGGGGAGACCCAGTACTTC
D gene: -; clone size: many; J gene: TRBJ2-4; V gene: TRBV3-1; CDR3 protein: CASSLRGKNIQYF; CDR3 DNA: TGTGCCAGCAGCCTACGAGGAAAAAACATTCAGTACTTC
D gene: -; clone size: -; J gene: TRBJ2-2; V gene: TRBV20-1; CDR3 protein: CSARVANTGELFF; CDR3 DNA: TGCAGTGCTAGAGTAGCGAACACCGGGGAGCTGTTTTTT
D gene: -; clone size: many; J gene: TRBJ2-1; V gene: TRBV12-3/TRBV12-4; CDR3 protein: CASSLKNEQFF; CDR3 DNA: TGTGCCAGCAGTCTCAAGAATGAGCAGTTCTTC
D gene: -; clone size: many; J gene: TRBJ1-2; V gene: TRBV10-3; CDR3 protein: CAISESQATYGYTF; CDR3 DNA: TGTGCCATCAGTGAGTCCCAGGCAACCTATGGCTACACCTTC
D gene: -; clone size: many; J gene: TRBJ2-1; V gene: TRBV12-3/TRBV12-4; CDR3 protein: CASSLEKGLYNEQFF; CDR3 DNA: TGTGCCAGCAGTTTGGAGAAGGGGCTCTACAATGAGCAGTTCTTC
D gene: -; clone size: few; J gene: TRBJ2-5; V gene: TRBV24-1; CDR3 protein: CATSDPYQETQYF; CDR3 DNA: TGTGCCACCAGTGACCCGTACCAAGAGACCCAGTACTTC
D gene: -; clone size: -; J gene: TRBJ2-3; V gene: TRBV5-1; CDR3 protein: CASSFWAPERDTQYF; CDR3 DNA: TGCGCCAGCAGCTTTTGGGCTCCGGAGCGTGATACGCAGTATTTT
D gene: TRBD2; clone size: few; J gene: TRBJ2-3; V gene: TRBV20-1; CDR3 protein: CSASRGEAGASDTQYF; CDR3 DNA: TGCAGTGCTAGTAGAGGGGAAGCGGGAGCATCAGATACGCAGTATTTT
D gene: -; clone size: few; J gene: TRBJ2-7; V gene: TRBV20-1; CDR3 protein: CNDSGLPVGQYF; CDR3 DNA: TGCAACGATAGCGGCCTACCCGTTGGGCAGTACTTC
D gene: TRBD2; clone size: many; J gene: TRBJ2-4; V gene: TRBV5-1; CDR3 protein: CASSPGRVSGENIQYF; CDR3 DNA: TGCGCCAGCAGCCCGGGGAGGGTTTCGGGAGAAAACATTCAGTACTTC
D gene: -; clone size: many; J gene: TRBJ2-1; V gene: TRBV7-3; CDR3 protein: CASSSRPTPYNEQFF; CDR3 DNA: TGTGCCAGCAGCTCCCGACCAACCCCCTACAATGAGCAGTTCTTC
D gene: -; clone size: many; J gene: TRBJ2-5; V gene: TRBV18; CDR3 protein: CASSPSLVDQYF; CDR3 DNA: TGTGCCAGCTCACCAAGCTTAGTTGACCAGTACTTC
D gene: TRBD1; clone size: -; J gene: TRBJ1-2; V gene: TRBV6-1; CDR3 protein: CASRSDRLLANYGYTF; CDR3 DNA: TGTGCCAGCAGATCGGACAGGCTATTAGCTAACTATGGCTACACCTTC
D gene: TRBD1; clone size: many; J gene: TRBJ1-5; V gene: TRBV5-1; CDR3 protein: CASSLGGGRNQPQHF; CDR3 DNA: TGTGCCAGCAGCTTGGGAGGGGGCCGGAATCAGCCCCAGCATTTT
D gene: TRBD2; clone size: few; J gene: TRBJ2-7; V gene: TRBV19; CDR3 protein: CASSIQGLDSSQYF; CDR3 DNA: TGTGCCAGTAGTATTCAGGGACTAGATTCCTCGCAGTACTTC
D gene: TRBD2; clone size: few; J gene: TRBJ2-5; V gene: TRBV6-9; CDR3 protein: CASSYSLAGKETQYF; CDR3 DNA: TGTGCCAGCAGTTACTCACTAGCGGGAAAAGAGACCCAGTACTTC
D gene: -; clone size: many; J gene: TRBJ2-3; V gene: TRBV11-3; CDR3 protein: CASSHGKRTDTQYF; CDR3 DNA: TGTGCCAGCAGCCATGGGAAACGCACAGATACGCAGTATTTT
D gene: -; clone size: -; J gene: TRBJ1-4; V gene: TRBV10-2; CDR3 protein: CASSEVPALATNEKLFF; CDR3 DNA: TGCGCCAGCAGTGAGGTTCCGGCCCTTGCAACTAATGAAAAACTGTTTTTT
D gene: -; clone size: -; J gene: TRBJ1-1; V gene: TRBV20-1; CDR3 protein: CSEGGSGNTEAFF; CDR3 DNA: TGCAGTGAGGGCGGGAGCGGGAACACTGAAGCTTTCTTT
D gene: -; clone size: many; J gene: TRBJ1-1; V gene: TRBV6-5; CDR3 protein: CASSYQMELGEAFF; CDR3 DNA: TGTGCCAGCAGTTATCAAATGGAGTTGGGTGAAGCTTTCTTT
D gene: -; clone size: many; J gene: TRBJ2-7; V gene: TRBV6-1; CDR3 protein: CATKDGYEQYF; CDR3 DNA: TGTGCCACCAAGGACGGCTACGAGCAGTACTTC
D gene: TRBD1; clone size: many; J gene: TRBJ1-3; V gene: TRBV12-3/TRBV12-4; CDR3 protein: CASSGGTGGSFSGNTIYF; CDR3 DNA: TGTGCCAGCAGTGGGGGGACAGGGGGCTCATTCTCTGGAAACACCATATATTTT
D gene: -; clone size: few; J gene: TRBJ2-5; V gene: TRBV15; CDR3 protein: CATSRDGLTIGQETQYF; CDR3 DNA: TGTGCCACCAGCAGAGATGGTTTGACCATTGGGCAAGAGACCCAGTACTTC
D gene: TRBD2; clone size: -; J gene: TRBJ2-1; V gene: TRBV7-9; CDR3 protein: CASSLPRLAGVGTYNEQFF; CDR3 DNA: TGTGCCAGCAGCTTACCCAGACTAGCGGGAGTTGGGACTTACAATGAGCAGTTCTTC
D gene: -; clone size: few; J gene: TRBJ1-5; V gene: TRBV5-1; CDR3 protein: CASSPNHGSNQPQHF; CDR3 DNA: TGCGCCAGCAGCCCTAACCATGGAAGCAATCAGCCCCAGCATTTT
D gene: TRBD2; clone size: many; J gene: TRBJ2-5; V gene: TRBV20-1; CDR3 protein: CSAPEGGRASETQYF; CDR3 DNA: TGCAGTGCTCCTGAGGGCGGGAGGGCCTCAGAGACCCAGTACTTC
D gene: TRBD2; clone size: many; J gene: TRBJ2-3; V gene: TRBV5-1; CDR3 protein: CASSPRAGATDTQYF; CDR3 DNA: TGCGCCAGCAGTCCCCGAGCGGGGGCCACAGATACGCAGTATTTT
D gene: -; clone size: many; J gene: TRBJ2-5; V gene: TRBV12-3/TRBV12-4; CDR3 protein: CASTTFRLEGGTQYF; CDR3 DNA: TGTGCCAGCACTACATTCCGACTAGAGGGGGGCACCCAGTACTTC
D gene: TRBD2; clone size: many; J gene: TRBJ2-7; V gene: TRBV20-1; CDR3 protein: CSARDSLAGAYEQYF; CDR3 DNA: TGCAGTGCTAGAGACTCCCTAGCGGGAGCCTACGAGCAGTACTTC
D gene: -; clone size: few; J gene: TRBJ1-5; V gene: TRBV30; CDR3 protein: CAWSSGLDQPQHF; CDR3 DNA: TGTGCCTGGAGTAGCGGCTTGGATCAGCCCCAGCATTTT
D gene: -; clone size: few; J gene: TRBJ2-7; V gene: TRBV3-1; CDR3 protein: CASSPTGWGIYEQYF; CDR3 DNA: TGTGCCAGCAGCCCAACTGGGTGGGGAATCTACGAGCAGTACTTC
D gene: -; clone size: many; J gene: TRBJ2-1; V gene: TRBV5-1; CDR3 protein: CASGEVSYNEQFF; CDR3 DNA: TGCGCCAGCGGGGAGGTCTCCTACAATGAGCAGTTCTTC
D gene: -; clone size: many; J gene: TRBJ2-7; V gene: TRBV6-1; CDR3 protein: CASSTQSGTYEQYF; CDR3 DNA: TGTGCCAGCAGTACCCAGTCGGGGACCTACGAGCAGTACTTC
D gene: -; clone size: many; J gene: TRBJ1-6; V gene: TRBV7-9; CDR3 protein: CASSPRQDNSPLHF; CDR3 DNA: TGTGCCAGCAGCCCTAGACAGGATAATTCACCCCTCCACTTT
D gene: -; clone size: many; J gene: TRBJ1-1; V gene: TRBV20-1; CDR3 protein: CSARAGGVRYTEAFF; CDR3 DNA: TGCAGTGCTAGAGCGGGGGGCGTAAGGTACACTGAAGCTTTCTTT
D gene: -; clone size: -; J gene: TRBJ2-3; V gene: TRBV11-2; CDR3 protein: CASSPRGSPGTDTQYF; CDR3 DNA: TGTGCCAGCAGCCCTAGAGGATCTCCGGGCACAGATACGCAGTATTTT
D gene: -; clone size: few; J gene: TRBJ1-3; V gene: TRBV25-1; CDR3 protein: CASSEGPNTIYF; CDR3 DNA: TGTGCCAGCAGTGAAGGACCGAACACCATATATTTT
D gene: TRBD2; clone size: -; J gene: TRBJ2-5; V gene: TRBV2; CDR3 protein: CASSELAGVFQETQYF; CDR3 DNA: TGTGCCAGCAGTGAACTAGCGGGAGTCTTCCAAGAGACCCAGTACTTC
D gene: TRBD1; clone size: -; J gene: TRBJ1-6; V gene: TRBV6-1; CDR3 protein: CASSPVRGRSPLHF; CDR3 DNA: TGTGCCAGCAGTCCAGTCAGGGGGAGGTCACCCCTCCACTTT